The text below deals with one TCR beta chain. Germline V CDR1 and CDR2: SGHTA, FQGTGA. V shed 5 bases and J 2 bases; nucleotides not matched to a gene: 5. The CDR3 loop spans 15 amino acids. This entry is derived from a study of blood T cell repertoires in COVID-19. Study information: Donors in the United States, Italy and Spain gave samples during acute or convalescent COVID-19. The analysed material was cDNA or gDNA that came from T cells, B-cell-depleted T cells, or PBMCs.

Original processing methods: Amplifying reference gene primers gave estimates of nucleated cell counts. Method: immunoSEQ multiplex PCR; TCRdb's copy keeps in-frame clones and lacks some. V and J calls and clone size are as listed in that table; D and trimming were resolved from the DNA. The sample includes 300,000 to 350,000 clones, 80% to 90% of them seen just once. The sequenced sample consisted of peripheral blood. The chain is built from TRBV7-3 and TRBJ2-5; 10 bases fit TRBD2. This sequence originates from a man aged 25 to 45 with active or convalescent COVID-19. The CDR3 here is CASSPGLAKQETQYF. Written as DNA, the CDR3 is TGTGCCAGCAGCCCGGGACTAGCGAAACAAGAGACCCAGTACTTC.